These 24 T cell receptor beta chains were all obtained from the same sample, sequenced in a study of blood T cell repertoires in COVID-19. Only in-frame clones appear in the TCRdb table, and some are missing; sequencing was by immunoSEQ multiplex PCR. The data contain approximately 290,000 clones, approximately 83% of them seen just once; the ten biggest clones take up around 4.5%. The sequenced sample was PBMCs or T cells enriched from blood (not recorded which). The origin of the receptors is a woman aged 25 to 45 who had recovered from COVID-19.

V is TRBV30 and J is TRBJ1-2; 7 nucleotides agree with TRBD1. V was clipped by 4 bases and J by 2 bases; unmatched bases: 4. The CDR3 length is 13 residues. The germline CDR1 and CDR2 sequences are GTSNPN and SVGIG (reference sequence). The CDR3 sequence is CAWNPGGNYGYTF. The CDR3 nucleotides are TGTGCCTGGAACCCAGGGGGGAACTATGGCTACACCTTC.

This sequence joins TRBV7-6 and TRBJ2-3; 13 positions match TRBD2. CDR1 and CDR2 (germline): SGHVS, FNYEAQ. The CDR3 is made up of 21 amino acids. V dropped 1 base and J dropped 10; count of bases not matched to a gene: 23. The DNA for the CDR3 is TGTGCCAGCAGCTTAGTGGTGCGCCGGACTAGCGGGGGAATCGTCCCTCCGGCGCAGTATTTT. Amino acids: CASSLVVRRTSGGIVPPAQYF.

This chain connects TRBV12-3 or TRBV12-4 to TRBJ2-3; D possibly corresponds to TRBD2 (6 bases). This CDR3 has 13 amino acids. V was cut by 6 bases and J by 4 bases, with 11 bases left in between. Here the CDR3 DNA reads TGTGCCAGCAGGGAGCCGGGGGCAGATACGCAGTATTTT. Protein sequence: CASREPGADTQYF.

This clone appeared once. This chain uses TRBV30 with TRBJ1-2; 8 nucleotides agree with TRBD1. The V and J ends lost 2 bases and 6 bases, in that order; junction bases with no gene match: 11. Per germline, CDR1 GTSNPN and CDR2 SVGIG (reference sequence). This CDR3 has 15 residues. The CDR3 here is CAWSSIQGVKNGYTF. The CDR3 DNA follows: TGTGCCTGGAGTTCAATACAGGGGGTTAAGAATGGCTACACCTTC.

J is TRBJ1-2 and V is TRBV3-1 (or the pseudogene TRBV3-2); D might be TRBD1 (6 bases). This CDR3 is 14 amino acids long. V was clipped by 0 bases and J by 4 bases, with 9 bases between them. Germline-derived CDR1 and CDR2 are LGHDT and YNNKEL (reference sequence). The CDR3 loop reads CASSQDQGSYGYTF. The DNA of the CDR3 is TGTGCCAGCAGCCAAGATCAGGGGTCCTATGGCTACACCTTC.

V and J are TRBV19 and TRBJ1-4; the D is unclear. V lost 5 bases to trimming and J lost 5 bases, with 24 bases between them. This CDR3 has 18 amino acids. Germline CDR1 is LNHDA and CDR2 is SQIVND (reference sequence). For the CDR3, the DNA is TGTGCCAGTAGTTCCTACCAACCCTGGGAGATAGGAAATGAAAAACTGTTTTTT. This encodes CASSSYQPWEIGNEKLFF.

The rearrangement uses TRBV3-1 (or the pseudogene TRBV3-2) and TRBJ1-1; 7 nucleotides align to TRBD1. Losses at the gene ends were 0 bases for V and 1 base for J; bases not matched to a gene: 11. This CDR3 spans 18 amino acids. The germline V gene encodes CDR1 LGHDT and CDR2 YNNKEL (reference sequence). In DNA form, the CDR3 reads TGTGCCAGCAGCCAAGAATATTCATTCCGGGACAGGAACACTGAAGCTTTCTTT. Residues: CASSQEYSFRDRNTEAFF.

V and J are TRBV15 and TRBJ2-2; 7 nucleotides line up with TRBD1. The CDR3 length is 15 residues. With 3 bases clipped from V and 7 bases from J, the junction kept 8 bases outside the gene matches. The V gene's germline CDR1 is LNHNV and CDR2 YYDKDF (reference sequence). The CDR3 reads CATSRLQGFGGELFF. CDR3 sequence (DNA): TGTGCCACCAGCAGGTTACAGGGGTTTGGCGGGGAGCTGTTTTTT.

This chain links TRBV6-5 with TRBJ1-5; tentatively, D is TRBD1 (6 bases). Trimming left V 7 bases short and J 6 bases short, with 16 bases between. CDR1 is MNHEY and CDR2 is SVGAGI in the germline V gene. CDR3 length equals 14 residues. The CDR3 is CASISQGLGQPQHF. CDR3 DNA: TGTGCCAGCATTTCACAGGGTCTTGGTCAGCCCCAGCATTTT.

This clone came up a few times. The V and J genes are TRBV28 and TRBJ2-6; D call uncertain. V lost 1 base and J lost 0, with 13 bases in between. This CDR3 region has 18 residues. In germline, CDR1 is MDHEN, CDR2 SYDVKM. The DNA of the CDR3 is TGTGCCAGCAGTTTATACCCCGCGGCCAGCTCTGGGGCCAACGTCCTGACTTTC. Its protein product is CASSLYPAASSGANVLTF. The complete variable domain, with remaining parts taken from reference TRBV28 and TRBJ2-6, reads DVKVTQSSRYLVKRTGEKVFLECVQDMDHENMFWYRQDPGLGLRLIYFSYDVKMKEKGDIPEGYSVSREKKERFSLILESASTNQTSMYLCASSLYPAASSGANVLTFGAGSRLTVL.

The rearrangement uses TRBV15 and TRBJ1-5; the D gene is possibly TRBD1 (5 bases). The CDR3 covers 17 residues. Trimming took off 0 bases at V and 2 bases at J, with 14 bases between the two ends. In germline, CDR1 is LNHNV, CDR2 YYDKDF (reference sequence). This CDR3 is CATSREEGRTRNQPQHF. The CDR3 nucleotides are TGTGCCACCAGCAGAGAAGAGGGGAGGACGCGCAATCAGCCCCAGCATTTT.

The chain recombines TRBV3-1 (or the pseudogene TRBV3-2) with TRBJ2-1, with TRBD2 matching over 14 bases. V lost 1 base, J lost 6 bases, and 2 bases stayed unmatched. CDR3 size: 16 residues. Germline V lookup: CDR1 LGHDT, CDR2 YNNKEL (reference sequence). The CDR3 loop is CASSQAGTSGSNEQFF. The CDR3 bases are TGTGCCAGCAGCCAAGCCGGGACTAGCGGGAGCAATGAGCAGTTCTTC.

This clone came up once. V is TRBV10-3 and J is TRBJ2-3, with TRBD1 identical over 9 bases. From germline, CDR1 is ENHRY and CDR2 SYGVKD. V shed 5 bases, J shed 5 bases, and the junction held 11 bases outside the gene matches. CDR3 length: 16 residues. Written as DNA, the CDR3 is TGTGCCATCAGTTACTCGAACAGGGGGCAGGGAGATACGCAGTATTTT. Translating it yields CAISYSNRGQGDTQYF.

The count of this clone is one. CDR3 protein: CASRGPSGRVNEQFF. CDR3 nucleotides: TGTGCCAGCAGAGGCCCTAGCGGGAGGGTCAATGAGCAGTTCTTC. This chain links TRBV28 with TRBJ2-1, with 12 bases fitting TRBD2. Germline V gene data show CDR1 as MDHEN and CDR2 as SYDVKM. V shed 6 bases, J shed 6 bases, and the junction held 6 bases outside the gene matches. The CDR3 is made up of 15 amino acids.

This chain uses TRBV5-1 with TRBJ1-3, with 7 positions matching TRBD1. CDR3 size: 15 residues. Looked up from germline, CDR1 is SGHRS and CDR2 is YFSETQ. V lost 4 bases, J lost 0 bases, and 4 bases stayed unmatched. The CDR3 DNA follows: TGCGCCAGCAGCAACACAGGGGACTCTGGAAACACCATATATTTT. It translates to CASSNTGDSGNTIYF.

This clone occurred once. This chain uses TRBV19 with TRBJ2-6; 9 bases fit TRBD1. CDR1 and CDR2 from the germline V gene are LNHDA and SQIVND (reference sequence). The CDR3 contains 17 residues. V lost 6 bases, J lost 0 bases, and 6 bases stayed unmatched. The CDR3 DNA is TGTGCCAGTAGAGACAGGGGGGCCCCCTCTGGGGCCAACGTCCTGACTTTC. This translates into CASRDRGAPSGANVLTF.

The chain has TRBV18 and TRBJ2-2, with 7 bases that match TRBD2. Trimming removed 3 bases from V and 1 base from J; junction bases left unmatched: 5. Per the germline V gene, CDR1 is KGHSH and CDR2 is LQKENI. The CDR3 totals 16 residues. The CDR3 DNA reads TGTGCCAGCTCACCGTATCTAGCGGAGAACACCGGGGAGCTGTTTTTT. Its protein is CASSPYLAENTGELFF. The full variable domain, with the rest looked up from reference TRBV18 and TRBJ2-2, is NAGVMQNPRHLVRRRGQEARLRCSPMKGHSHVYWYRQLPEEGLKFMVYLQKENIIDESGMPKERFSAEFPKEGPSILRIQQVVRGDSAAYFCASSPYLAENTGELFFGEGSRLTVL.

The V gene is TRBV5-1, the J gene TRBJ2-7; D is unresolved. The germline V gene encodes CDR1 SGHRS and CDR2 YFSETQ. This CDR3 comprises 12 residues. The ends were cut back, 6 bases at V and 7 bases at J, with 14 bases in the middle. Written as DNA, the CDR3 is TGCGCCAGCAACCTCAACGGTCGAGAGCAGTACTTC. Its translation is CASNLNGREQYF.

V is TRBV29-1 and J is TRBJ1-1; D unclear. V lost 7 bases and J lost 5, with 17 bases in between. CDR1 and CDR2 from the germline V gene are SQVTM and ANQGSEA. This CDR3 has 13 residues. In DNA, the CDR3 is TGCAGCGCCCACCGGGGAGGGAGGACTGAAGCTTTCTTT. This sequence encodes CSAHRGGRTEAFF. Full variable domain (remainder filled in from reference TRBV29-1 and TRBJ1-1): SAVISQKPSRDICQRGTSLTIQCQVDSQVTMMFWYRQQPGQSLTLIATANQGSEATYESGFVIDKFPISRPNLTFSTLTVSNMSPEDSSIYLCSAHRGGRTEAFFGQGTRLTVV.

This clone was recorded only once. The chain carries TRBV5-6 and TRBJ1-3; D ambiguous. Trimming left V 5 bases short and J 9 bases short, with 12 bases between. In germline, CDR1 is SGHDT, CDR2 YYEEEE. The CDR3 is 12 amino acids. The CDR3 DNA follows: TGTGCCAGCAGTTATGTTTCGGGCACCATATATTTT. Translating it yields CASSYVSGTIYF.

The rearrangement joins TRBV5-4 to TRBJ2-2; TRBD1 matches at 7 bases. Germline lookup yields CDR1 SGHNT and CDR2 YYREEE (reference sequence). V shed 4 bases, J shed 4 bases, and the junction held 10 bases outside the gene matches. The CDR3 is 16 amino acids. The CDR3 nucleotides are TGTGCCAGCAGCGTCGACAGGGACCCAACCACCGGGGAGCTGTTTTTT. Translating it yields CASSVDRDPTTGELFF.

This clone has only one observation. V gene TRBV3-1 (or the pseudogene TRBV3-2) combines with J gene TRBJ2-5, with D perhaps matching TRBD2 (6 bases). The germline gives CDR1 LGHDT, CDR2 YNNKEL (reference sequence). This CDR3 spans 13 amino acids. Trimming left V 3 bases short and J 2 bases short, with 7 bases between. CDR3 residues: CASSHGRQETQYF. The CDR3 nucleotides read TGTGCCAGCAGCCACGGGAGACAAGAGACCCAGTACTTC.

The chain combines TRBV19 with TRBJ1-5, with 8 bases that match TRBD1. V dropped 3 bases and J dropped 7; count of bases not matched to a gene: 14. CDR1 and CDR2 (germline): LNHDA, SQIVND (reference sequence). The CDR3 extends over 17 amino acids. In nucleotides, the CDR3 is TGTGCCAGTAGTATCGGGGTGGGACAGGTCGGATGGCAGCCCCAGCATTTT. Amino acids: CASSIGVGQVGWQPQHF. The variable domain in full, with the rest retrieved from reference TRBV19 and TRBJ1-5, is DGGITQSPKYLFRKEGQNVTLSCEQNLNHDAMYWYRQDPGQGLRLIYYSQIVNDFQKGDIAEGYSVSREKKESFPLTVTSAQKNPTAFYLCASSIGVGQVGWQPQHFGDGTRLSIL.

V usage is TRBV27 and J usage is TRBJ1-1; D gene uncertain. The V gene lost 8 bases and the J gene lost 4 bases, with 11 bases spanning the gap. This CDR3 has 12 amino acids. The germline V gene encodes CDR1 MNHEY and CDR2 SMNVEV (reference sequence). Here the CDR3 reads CASGGRITEAFF. The CDR3 coding sequence is TGTGCCAGCGGTGGGCGTATCACTGAAGCTTTCTTT.